A single sample gave rise to the 17 T cell receptor beta chains below, sequenced in a study of T cells expressing NK-cell markers. TCRdb reanalyzed the 5' RACE reads and collapses them to one entry per CDR3 protein, without DNA. The sample is made up of 440,000 or so distinct CDR3 sequences, and the top ten hold 7.3% of it. What was sequenced was blood T cells: a sorted CD56 or NKG2C T cell subset, CD4+ or CD8+ T cells, or bulk PBMC T cells (not recorded which). The receptors were gathered from a woman between 18 and 75 years old in good health.

The chain recombines TRBV19 with TRBJ2-3. The CDR3 has 12 amino acids. Germline loops: CDR1 LNHDA, CDR2 SQIVND (reference sequence). This chain's CDR3 is CASSIGLIPQYF.

V is TRBV19 and J is TRBJ2-1; TCRdb's assignment of TRBD1 cannot be checked, as there is no DNA. The V gene's germline CDR1 is LNHDA and CDR2 SQIVND (reference sequence). CDR3 size: 15 residues. CDR3 sequence reads: CASSMGTGKYNEQFF.

The rearrangement links TRBV27 to TRBJ1-2; TCRdb's D gene call, TRBD1, goes unchecked for lack of DNA. Germline assignment: CDR1 MNHEY and CDR2 SMNVEV (reference sequence). The CDR3 is made up of 14 amino acids. The CDR3 loop is CASSSLDSPYGYTF.

The chain recombines TRBV28 with TRBJ1-1; TCRdb proposes TRBD1, but this gene call is untestable without DNA. Germline V lookup: CDR1 MDHEN, CDR2 SYDVKM. CDR3 size: 15 residues. CDR3 loop: CASRFVGSPNTEAFF.

The rearrangement links TRBV19 to TRBJ2-7; with no DNA, the TCRdb D assignment of TRBD2 cannot be verified. The length of the CDR3 is 15 residues. Germline CDR1 and CDR2: LNHDA and SQIVND (reference sequence). The CDR3: CASSIGLAGVYEQYF.

The chain recombines TRBV6-2 or TRBV6-3 with TRBJ2-7. In germline, CDR1 is MNHEY, CDR2 SVGEGT. There are 11 residues in the CDR3. CDR3 amino acids: CASSYSGEQYF.

V is TRBV6-2 or TRBV6-3 and J is TRBJ2-5; TCRdb proposes TRBD2, but this gene call is untestable without DNA. This CDR3 contains 15 residues. Germline V gene data show CDR1 as MNHEY and CDR2 as SVGEGT. CDR3 amino acids: CASTPGLADQETQYF.

The chain employs TRBV6-1 and TRBJ2-3; TCRdb proposes TRBD1, but this gene call is untestable without DNA. The CDR3 runs to 13 residues. Germline V gives CDR1 MNHNS, CDR2 SASEGT. The CDR3 region is CASSEQGHLGPYF.

The chain joins TRBV5-4 to TRBJ2-3; no DNA is available, so the TRBD2 call from TCRdb remains unchecked. Germline V gives CDR1 SGHNT, CDR2 YYREEE (reference sequence). The CDR3 runs to 14 residues. The chain's CDR3 is CASSFRREADTQYF.

The genes are TRBV6-1 and TRBJ2-7; TCRdb reports TRBD1, a call that lacks DNA to check it against. The CDR3 is 14 amino acids. Germline V lookup: CDR1 MNHNS, CDR2 SASEGT. The CDR3 is CASKLGQGGYEQYF.

This chain connects TRBV9 to TRBJ1-2; TCRdb's D gene call, TRBD1, goes unchecked for lack of DNA. This CDR3 has 13 amino acids. Germline CDR1 reads SGDLS; CDR2 reads YYNGEE. CDR3 loop: CASSVGGDYGYTF.

The V call is TRBV6-1, the J call TRBJ2-1; TCRdb designates TRBD2, a call that cannot be tested without DNA. CDR1 and CDR2 (germline): MNHNS, SASEGT. The CDR3 spans 15 residues. The CDR3 protein is CASSKLAGGGNEQFF.

This chain's CDR3 is CSASYQNADSTDTQYF. The chain recombines TRBV20-1 with TRBJ2-3. The germline V gene encodes CDR1 DFQATT and CDR2 SNEGSKA (reference sequence). CDR3 length: 16 amino acids.

The CDR3 spells CASSHPGGPTGELFF. The chain employs TRBV12-3 or TRBV12-4 and TRBJ2-2; the TRBD1 assignment by TCRdb is unverifiable without DNA. The length of the CDR3 is 15 residues.

This sequence joins TRBV3-1 and TRBJ2-2; the TRBD1 assignment by TCRdb is unverifiable without DNA. Germline V gives CDR1 LGHDT, CDR2 YNNKEL (reference sequence). The CDR3 length is 16 residues. This chain's CDR3 is CASRPRDRGWTGELFF.

The chain carries TRBV5-1 and TRBJ2-1; the TRBD2 assignment by TCRdb is unverifiable without DNA. Germline V gives CDR1 SGHRS, CDR2 YFSETQ. CDR3 length equals 14 residues. This chain's CDR3 is CASLAGGPYNEQFF.

The rearrangement links TRBV25-1 to TRBJ2-3. The CDR3 loop spans 15 amino acids. Germline V gene data show CDR1 as MGHDK and CDR2 as SYGVNS. The chain's CDR3 is CASSEWGLAADTQYF.